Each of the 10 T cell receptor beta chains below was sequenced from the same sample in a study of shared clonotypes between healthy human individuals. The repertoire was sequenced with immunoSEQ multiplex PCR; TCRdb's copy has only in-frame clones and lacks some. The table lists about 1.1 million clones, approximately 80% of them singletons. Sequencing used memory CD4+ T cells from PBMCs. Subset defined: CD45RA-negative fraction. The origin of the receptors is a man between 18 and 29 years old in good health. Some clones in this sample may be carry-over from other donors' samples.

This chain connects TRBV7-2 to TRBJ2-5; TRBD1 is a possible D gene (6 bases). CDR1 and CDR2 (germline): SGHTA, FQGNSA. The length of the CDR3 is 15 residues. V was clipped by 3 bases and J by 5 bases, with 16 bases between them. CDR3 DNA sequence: TGTGCCAGCAGCTTTGTAACAGGGAGAGAGGAGACCCAGTACTTC. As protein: CASSFVTGREETQYF.

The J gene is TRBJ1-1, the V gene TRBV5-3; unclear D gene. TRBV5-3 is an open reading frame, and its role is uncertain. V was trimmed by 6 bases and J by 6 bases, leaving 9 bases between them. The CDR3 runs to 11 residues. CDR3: CARTSGSEAFF. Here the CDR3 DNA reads TGTGCCAGAACCAGCGGATCTGAAGCTTTCTTT.

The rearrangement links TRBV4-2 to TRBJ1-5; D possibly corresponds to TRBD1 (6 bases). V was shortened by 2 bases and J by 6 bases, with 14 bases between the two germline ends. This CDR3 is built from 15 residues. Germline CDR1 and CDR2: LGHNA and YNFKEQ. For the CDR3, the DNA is TGTGCCAGCAGCCAAAAGGGGGGCATCAGTCAGCCCCAGCATTTT. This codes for CASSQKGGISQPQHF.

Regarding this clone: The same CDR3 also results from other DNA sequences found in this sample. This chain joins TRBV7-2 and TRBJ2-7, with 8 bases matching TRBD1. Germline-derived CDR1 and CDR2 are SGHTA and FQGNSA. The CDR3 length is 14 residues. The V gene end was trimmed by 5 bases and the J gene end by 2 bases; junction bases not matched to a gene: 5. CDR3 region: CASSLRTGTYEQYF. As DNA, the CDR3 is TGTGCCAGCAGCCTACGGACAGGGACCTACGAGCAGTACTTC.

As DNA, the CDR3 is TGTGCCAGCAGTGAGCAGCCCAATCAGCCCCAGCATTTT. The encoded protein is CASSEQPNQPQHF. The V and J genes are TRBV2 and TRBJ1-5; D is unclear. The germline V gene has CDR1 SNHLY and CDR2 FYNNEI. CDR3 length: 13 residues. The V end was cut by 3 bases, the J end by 3 bases, with 6 bases between.

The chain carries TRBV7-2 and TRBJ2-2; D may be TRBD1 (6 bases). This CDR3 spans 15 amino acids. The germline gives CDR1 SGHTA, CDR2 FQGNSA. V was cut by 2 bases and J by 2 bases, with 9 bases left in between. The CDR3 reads CASSLQGSNTGELFF. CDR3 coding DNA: TGTGCCAGCAGCTTACAGGGGTCAAACACCGGGGAGCTGTTTTTT.

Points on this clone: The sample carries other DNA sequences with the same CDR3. This CDR3 is CASSLQQETQYF. CDR3 sequence (DNA): TGCGCCAGCAGCTTACAACAAGAGACCCAGTACTTC. The rearrangement uses TRBV5-1 and TRBJ2-5; no definite D call. The CDR3 is made up of 12 amino acids. V lost 2 bases to trimming and J lost 2 bases, with 4 bases between them. Looked up from germline, CDR1 is SGHRS and CDR2 is YFSETQ.

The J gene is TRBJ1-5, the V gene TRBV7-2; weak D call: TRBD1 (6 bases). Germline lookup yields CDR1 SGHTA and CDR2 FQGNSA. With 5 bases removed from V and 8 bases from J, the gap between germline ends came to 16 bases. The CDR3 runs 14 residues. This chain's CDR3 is CASSIMGGREPQHF. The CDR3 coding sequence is TGTGCCAGCAGCATCATGGGGGGGCGGGAGCCCCAGCATTTT.

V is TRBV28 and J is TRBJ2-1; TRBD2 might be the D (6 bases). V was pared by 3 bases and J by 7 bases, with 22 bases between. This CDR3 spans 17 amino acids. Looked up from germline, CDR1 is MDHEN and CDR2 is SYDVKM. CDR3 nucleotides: TGTGCCAGCAGTTTCTATAGGGGTTTCGGAGGGCCTAATGAGCAGTTCTTC. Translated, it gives CASSFYRGFGGPNEQFF. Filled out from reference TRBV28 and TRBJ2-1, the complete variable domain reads DVKVTQSSRYLVKRTGEKVFLECVQDMDHENMFWYRQDPGLGLRLIYFSYDVKMKEKGDIPEGYSVSREKKERFSLILESASTNQTSMYLCASSFYRGFGGPNEQFFGPGTRLTVL.

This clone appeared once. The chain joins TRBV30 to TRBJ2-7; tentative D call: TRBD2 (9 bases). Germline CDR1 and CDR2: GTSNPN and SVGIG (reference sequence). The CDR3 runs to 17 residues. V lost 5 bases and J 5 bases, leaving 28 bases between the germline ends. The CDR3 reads CAWVPGGGRELANEQYF. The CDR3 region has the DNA TGTGCCTGGGTCCCAGGGGGCGGGAGGGAACTCGCTAACGAGCAGTACTTC. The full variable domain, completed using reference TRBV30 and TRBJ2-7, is SQTIHQWPATLVQPVGSPLSLECTVEGTSNPNLYWYRQAAGRGLQLLFYSVGIGQISSEVPQNLSASRPQDRQFILSSKKLLLSDSGFYLCAWVPGGGRELANEQYFGPGTRLTVT.